These 18 T cell receptor beta chains were sequenced from one sample in a study of memory CD4+ T cells and cytomegalovirus serostatus. The sort gate was single viable CD3+CD4+CD8-CD45RO+ cells for memory CD4+ T cells. Clones were sequenced by immunoSEQ multiplex PCR, and TCRdb holds only the in-frame ones, with some missing. Altogether 30,000 to 50,000 clones are present, about three quarters being singletons, with the ten largest covering roughly 0.8%. Source material: memory CD4+ T cells from blood. Receptors were obtained from an adult in good health and CMV-seronegative.

The chain combines TRBV7-9 with TRBJ1-2; 7 bases agree with TRBD1. V trimming: 5 bases; J trimming: 5 bases; junction bases outside the gene matches: 5. Germline values: CDR1 SEHNR, CDR2 FQNEAQ (reference sequence). The CDR3 is 13 residues long. The CDR3 DNA sequence: TGTGCCAGCAGCGAGGGACAGAGATATGGCTACACCTTC. Residues: CASSEGQRYGYTF. The full variable domain, completed using reference TRBV7-9 and TRBJ1-2, is DTGVSQNPRHKITKRGQNVTFRCDPISEHNRLYWYRQTLGQGPEFLTYFQNEAQLEKSRLLSDRFSAERPKGSFSTLEIQRTEQGDSAMYLCASSEGQRYGYTFGSGTRLTVV.

The sample holds a few counts of this clone. This chain uses TRBV5-5 with TRBJ2-1, with 8 bases aligning to TRBD2. This CDR3 comprises 16 residues. V gave up 3 bases and J gave up 2 bases; unmatched junction bases: 7. Germline V gene data show CDR1 as SGHKS and CDR2 as YYEKEE (reference sequence). The CDR3 DNA reads TGTGCCAGCAGCTCAACCTCGGGACTAGCCTACAATGAGCAGTTCTTC. Its translation is CASSSTSGLAYNEQFF.

The chain couples TRBV5-6 to TRBJ1-1, with no clear D. CDR1 and CDR2 (germline): SGHDT, YYEEEE. Trimming took off 0 bases at V and 0 bases at J, with 12 bases between the two ends. The CDR3 has 16 amino acids. The CDR3 bases are TGTGCCAGCAGCTTGGTACTCGCAGGAATGAACACTGAAGCTTTCTTT. This gives the protein CASSLVLAGMNTEAFF.

The genes are TRBV5-1 and TRBJ2-1; 7 bases match TRBD1. The V gene end was trimmed by 4 bases and the J gene end by 8 bases; junction bases not matched to a gene: 12. Germline V gene sequence: CDR1 SGHRS, CDR2 YFSETQ. CDR3 length equals 15 residues. Written as DNA, the CDR3 is TGCGCCAGCAGCATAGAGACAGGGATTTTCGATGAGCAGTTCTTC. Translating gives CASSIETGIFDEQFF.

The CDR3 region is CASSEPSGQGIYEQYF. The CDR3 bases are TGTGCCAGCAGTGAACCGTCGGGCCAGGGTATCTACGAGCAGTACTTC. This sequence joins TRBV6-1 and TRBJ2-7; a possible D gene is TRBD1 (5 bases). CDR3 length: 16 residues. Looked up from germline, CDR1 is MNHNS and CDR2 is SASEGT. The V end lost 2 bases, the J end lost 3 bases, and 17 bases lay between the germline ends.

The gene calls are TRBV9 and TRBJ2-1; TRBD1 matches at 12 bases. The germline CDR1 and CDR2 sequences are SGDLS and YYNGEE. The CDR3 sequence is 19 residues long. V was clipped by 4 bases and J by 0 bases; unmatched bases: 11. The CDR3 nucleotides are TGTGCCAGCAGCTCCCGAGGGACAGGGGGCCACGGCTCCTACAATGAGCAGTTCTTC. Residues: CASSSRGTGGHGSYNEQFF.

The chain has TRBV11-3 and TRBJ2-2; TRBD1 might be the D (7 bases). Germline CDR1 reads SGHNT; CDR2 reads YENEEA. Trimming removed 1 base at V and 5 bases at J, with 14 bases between. The CDR3 contains 16 residues. CDR3 sequence reads: CASSLGGGGRTGELFF. CDR3 nucleotide sequence: TGTGCCAGCAGCTTAGGTGGAGGGGGCAGAACCGGGGAGCTGTTTTTT.

In its sample, this clone was seen once. This CDR3 reads CASSPGADYGYTF. CDR3 bases: TGTGCCAGCAGCCCCGGGGCGGACTATGGCTACACCTTC. The J gene is TRBJ1-2, the V gene TRBV5-8, with D perhaps matching TRBD1 (5 bases). This CDR3 region has 13 residues. The V and J ends lost 4 bases and 3 bases respectively, with 10 bases between them. The germline gives CDR1 SGHTS, CDR2 YDEGEE.

The chain links TRBV6-6 to TRBJ1-4; D possibly corresponds to TRBD1 (6 bases). This CDR3 is built from 15 residues. V lost 3 bases and J lost 7, with 15 bases in between. Germline values: CDR1 MNHNY, CDR2 SVGAGI (reference sequence). The CDR3, as DNA: TGTGCCAGCAGTTATTCAGGGGAGATGGGTGAAAAACTGTTTTTT. Protein sequence: CASSYSGEMGEKLFF.

In its sample, this clone was seen a few times. This chain connects TRBV5-1 to TRBJ1-2, with D possibly matching TRBD1 (6 bases). Germline loops: CDR1 SGHRS, CDR2 YFSETQ. The V end lost 4 bases, the J end lost 0 bases, and 22 bases lay between the germline ends. This CDR3 spans 18 amino acids. The CDR3 region is CASSPYPRGQGANYGYTF. The CDR3 nucleotides read TGCGCCAGCAGCCCCTATCCCCGGGGGCAAGGAGCTAACTATGGCTACACCTTC.

The chain uses TRBV19 and TRBJ2-2, with D perhaps matching TRBD1 (6 bases). The V and J ends lost 3 bases and 6 bases respectively, with 8 bases between them. The CDR3 extends over 13 amino acids. CDR1 is LNHDA and CDR2 is SQIVND in the germline V gene (reference sequence). The CDR3 sequence is CASSMTGPGELFF. CDR3 nucleotide sequence: TGTGCCAGTAGTATGACAGGTCCCGGGGAGCTGTTTTTT.

This clone was picked up one time. The genes are TRBV11-1 and TRBJ2-3; the match to TRBD2 covers 10 bases. Losses at the gene ends were 1 base for V and 1 base for J; bases not matched to a gene: 2. There are 16 residues in the CDR3. CDR1 SGHAT and CDR2 FQDESV come from the germline V gene (reference sequence). The CDR3, as DNA: TGTGCCAGCAGCTTAGGTACTAGCGGGGGCACAGATACGCAGTATTTT. This translates into CASSLGTSGGTDTQYF.

The V gene is TRBV30, the J gene TRBJ2-5, with 11 bases fitting TRBD2. The CDR3 is made up of 17 amino acids. Germline assignment: CDR1 GTSNPN and CDR2 SVGIG (reference sequence). Trimming removed 1 base from V and 5 bases from J; junction bases left unmatched: 12. The CDR3 spells CAWSAPTSGGARETQYF. In nucleotides, the CDR3 is TGTGCCTGGAGTGCCCCCACTAGCGGGGGAGCACGGGAGACCCAGTACTTC.

The V gene is TRBV7-8, the J gene TRBJ1-5; 8 bases line up with TRBD1. Trimming cost V 1 base and J 0 bases; bases outside gene matches: 5. Germline values: CDR1 SGHVS, CDR2 FQNEAQ. This CDR3 has 17 residues. CDR3: CASSLGYRGDSNQPQHF. CDR3 nucleotide sequence: TGTGCCAGCAGCTTAGGCTACAGGGGGGATAGCAATCAGCCCCAGCATTTT.

The genes are TRBV5-8 and TRBJ1-1; TRBD1 matches 9 bases. This CDR3 contains 16 residues. V gave up 3 bases and J gave up 0 bases; unmatched junction bases: 6. In germline, CDR1 is SGHTS, CDR2 YDEGEE. The CDR3, as DNA: TGTGCCAGCAGCTCGACAGGGGGTTTCATGAACACTGAAGCTTTCTTT. This sequence encodes CASSSTGGFMNTEAFF.

The rearrangement links TRBV27 to TRBJ1-2; tentatively, D is TRBD1 (6 bases). The V gene's germline CDR1 is MNHEY and CDR2 SMNVEV (reference sequence). The CDR3 length is 14 residues. V dropped 4 bases and J dropped 6 bases, with 15 bases sitting between them. The CDR3 loop is CASSSLGTQDGYTF. CDR3 DNA: TGTGCCAGCAGTTCCCTCGGGACACAAGATGGCTACACCTTC.

A single count supports this clone. CDR3 DNA: TGTGCCAGCAGTGAAAGGGGGGGCCGTGAAGCTTTCTTT. It translates to CASSERGGREAFF. The rearrangement uses TRBV25-1 and TRBJ1-1, with D perhaps matching TRBD1 (6 bases). CDR1 and CDR2 (germline): MGHDK, SYGVNS. The V and J ends lost 2 bases and 7 bases respectively, with 11 bases between them. This CDR3 contains 13 residues.

The genes are TRBV2 and TRBJ1-1, with D uncertain. The CDR3 is 13 residues long. Germline loops: CDR1 SNHLY, CDR2 FYNNEI. Trimming left V 11 bases short and J 1 base short, with 14 bases between. The CDR3 DNA sequence: TGTGCCGTCCGACCTAATGGGAACACTGAAGCTTTCTTT. This translates into CAVRPNGNTEAFF.